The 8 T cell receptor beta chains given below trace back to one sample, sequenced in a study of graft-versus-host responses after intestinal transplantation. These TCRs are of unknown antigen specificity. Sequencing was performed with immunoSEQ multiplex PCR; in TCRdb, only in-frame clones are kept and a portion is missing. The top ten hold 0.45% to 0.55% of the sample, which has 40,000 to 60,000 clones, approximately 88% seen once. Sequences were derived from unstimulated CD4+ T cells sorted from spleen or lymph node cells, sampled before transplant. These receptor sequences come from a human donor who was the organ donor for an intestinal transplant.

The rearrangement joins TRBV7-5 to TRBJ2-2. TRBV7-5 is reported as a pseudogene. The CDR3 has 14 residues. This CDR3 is CVRSEGGNTGELFF. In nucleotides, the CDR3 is TGTGTCAGAAGTGAGGGGGGGAACACCGGGGAGCTGTTTTTT.

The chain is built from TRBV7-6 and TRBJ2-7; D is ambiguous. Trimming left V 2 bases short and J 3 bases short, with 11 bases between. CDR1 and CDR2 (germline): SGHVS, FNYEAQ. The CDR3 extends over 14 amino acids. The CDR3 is CASSLSWAGYEQYF. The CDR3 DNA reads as TGTGCCAGCAGCTTAAGTTGGGCTGGCTACGAGCAGTACTTC.

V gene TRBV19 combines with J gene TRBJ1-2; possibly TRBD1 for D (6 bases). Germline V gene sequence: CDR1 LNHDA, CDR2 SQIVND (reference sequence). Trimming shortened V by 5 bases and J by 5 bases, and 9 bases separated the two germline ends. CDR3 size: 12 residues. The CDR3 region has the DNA TGTGCCAGTAGTCGGGACATTTATGGCTACACCTTC. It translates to CASSRDIYGYTF. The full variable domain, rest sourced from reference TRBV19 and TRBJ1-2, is DGGITQSPKYLFRKEGQNVTLSCEQNLNHDAMYWYRQDPGQGLRLIYYSQIVNDFQKGDIAEGYSVSREKKESFPLTVTSAQKNPTAFYLCASSRDIYGYTFGSGTRLTVV.

The CDR3 DNA is TGTGCCAGCAGCTTAGGGGTTGGCACTAGCGGGACAGATACGCAGTATTTT. Amino acid sequence: CASSLGVGTSGTDTQYF. The genes are TRBV7-6 and TRBJ2-3, with TRBD2 identical over 9 bases. The CDR3 is made up of 17 amino acids. In germline, CDR1 is SGHVS, CDR2 FNYEAQ. The V segment lost 1 base and the J segment 3 bases; nucleotides outside the gene matches: 8.

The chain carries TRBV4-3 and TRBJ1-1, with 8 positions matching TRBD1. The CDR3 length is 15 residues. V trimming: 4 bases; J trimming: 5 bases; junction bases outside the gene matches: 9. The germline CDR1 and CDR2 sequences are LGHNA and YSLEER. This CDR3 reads CASSPRRTGNTEAFF. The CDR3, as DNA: TGCGCCAGCAGCCCAAGGCGGACAGGGAATACTGAAGCTTTCTTT.

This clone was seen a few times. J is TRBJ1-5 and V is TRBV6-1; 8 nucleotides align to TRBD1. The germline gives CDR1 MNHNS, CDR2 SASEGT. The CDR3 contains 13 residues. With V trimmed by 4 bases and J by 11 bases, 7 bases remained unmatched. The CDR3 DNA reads TGTGCCAGCAGTGTCACAGGGGGAGGGTCCCAGCATTTT. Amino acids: CASSVTGGGSQHF.

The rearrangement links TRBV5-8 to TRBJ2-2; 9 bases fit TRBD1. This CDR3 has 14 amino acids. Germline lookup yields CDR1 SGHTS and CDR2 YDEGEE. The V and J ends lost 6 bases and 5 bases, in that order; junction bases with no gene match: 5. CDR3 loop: CASKGQGWTGELFF. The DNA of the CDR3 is TGTGCCAGCAAGGGACAGGGTTGGACCGGGGAGCTGTTTTTT.

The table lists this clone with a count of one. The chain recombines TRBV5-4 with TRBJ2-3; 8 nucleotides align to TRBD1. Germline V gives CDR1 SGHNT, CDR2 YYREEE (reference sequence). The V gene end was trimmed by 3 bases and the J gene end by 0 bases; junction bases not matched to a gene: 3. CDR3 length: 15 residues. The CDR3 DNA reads TGTGCCAGCAGCTCACAGGGGGTGAGCACAGATACGCAGTATTTT. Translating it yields CASSSQGVSTDTQYF.